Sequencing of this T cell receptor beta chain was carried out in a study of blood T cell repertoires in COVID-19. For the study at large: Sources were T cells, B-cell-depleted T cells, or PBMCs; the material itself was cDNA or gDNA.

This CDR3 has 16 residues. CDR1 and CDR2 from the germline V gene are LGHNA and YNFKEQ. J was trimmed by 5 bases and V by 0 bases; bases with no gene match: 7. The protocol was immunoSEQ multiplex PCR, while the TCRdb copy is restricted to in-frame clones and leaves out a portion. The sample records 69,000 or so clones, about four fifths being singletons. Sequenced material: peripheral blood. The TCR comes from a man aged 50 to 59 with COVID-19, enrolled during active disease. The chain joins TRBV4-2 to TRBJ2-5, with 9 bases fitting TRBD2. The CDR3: CASSQDRRGGRETQYF. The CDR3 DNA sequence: TGTGCCAGCAGCCAAGATAGGCGGGGGGGCCGGGAGACCCAGTACTTC.